The rows below give T cell receptor beta chains drawn from one sample of a study of T cell responses to AZD1222 COVID-19 vaccine. TCRdb's table, derived via immunoSEQ multiplex PCR, lists solely in-frame clones and lacks some. The table records more than 70,000 clones, 90% of them present only once. The material was peripheral blood, obtained 28 days after the second AZD1222 dose. These receptors were taken from an adult who received the AZD1222 COVID-19 vaccine. CDR3s include the opening cysteine and the closing phenylalanine or tryptophan. The order of the fields is CDR3 length, V gene, J gene, clone size, D gene, CDR3 protein, CDR3 DNA. A D gene is named only where the DNA matches it firmly. Expanded clones get a size class; other rows say once, few or many, or leave the size out.

CDR3 length: 15; V gene: TRBV2; J gene: TRBJ1-6; clone size: .; D gene: .; CDR3 protein: CASSDEDGDNSPLHF; CDR3 DNA: TGTGCCAGCAGTGATGAGGACGGCGATAATTCACCCCTCCACTTT
CDR3 length: 13; V gene: TRBV3-1/TRBV3-2; J gene: TRBJ1-5; clone size: once; D gene: .; CDR3 protein: CASSRGHNQPQHF; CDR3 DNA: TGTGCCAGCAGCCGCGGACACAATCAGCCCCAGCATTTT
CDR3 length: 15; V gene: TRBV27; J gene: TRBJ2-7; clone size: .; D gene: .; CDR3 protein: CASSLKPKGPYEQYF; CDR3 DNA: TGTGCCAGCAGTCTCAAACCGAAGGGGCCCTACGAGCAGTACTTC
CDR3 length: 14; V gene: TRBV7-3; J gene: TRBJ2-1; clone size: .; D gene: TRBD1; CDR3 protein: CASSQGQGNNEQFF; CDR3 DNA: TGTGCCAGCAGTCAAGGACAGGGTAACAATGAGCAGTTCTTC
CDR3 length: 15; V gene: TRBV7-9; J gene: TRBJ2-2; clone size: .; D gene: .; CDR3 protein: CASSLAGQNTGELFF; CDR3 DNA: TGTGCCAGCAGCTTAGCAGGTCAGAACACCGGGGAGCTGTTTTTT
CDR3 length: 12; V gene: TRBV19; J gene: TRBJ1-2; clone size: .; D gene: .; CDR3 protein: CASSTPGHGYTF; CDR3 DNA: TGTGCCAGTAGTACTCCGGGGCATGGCTACACCTTC
CDR3 length: 14; V gene: TRBV10-1; J gene: TRBJ2-7; clone size: once; D gene: .; CDR3 protein: CASTTGGGNYEQYF; CDR3 DNA: TGCGCCAGCACCACAGGGGGAGGGAACTACGAGCAGTACTTC
CDR3 length: 17; V gene: TRBV12-1; J gene: TRBJ2-2; clone size: once; D gene: .; CDR3 protein: CASSFFSGSSYTGELFF; CDR3 DNA: TGTGCCAGCAGCTTTTTTAGCGGGAGCTCGTACACCGGGGAGCTGTTTTTT
CDR3 length: 15; V gene: TRBV24-1; J gene: TRBJ1-2; clone size: .; D gene: TRBD1; CDR3 protein: CAARDRGRRNYGYTF; CDR3 DNA: TGTGCCGCAAGGGACAGGGGGCGTCGAAACTATGGCTACACCTTC
CDR3 length: 17; V gene: TRBV5-4; J gene: TRBJ2-3; clone size: .; D gene: TRBD1; CDR3 protein: CASSYFMTGALTDTQYF; CDR3 DNA: TGTGCCAGCAGCTACTTTATGACAGGGGCGTTAACAGATACGCAGTATTTT
CDR3 length: 15; V gene: TRBV7-9; J gene: TRBJ1-1; clone size: .; D gene: .; CDR3 protein: CASSPRAGRGKEAFF; CDR3 DNA: TGTGCCAGCAGCCCCAGGGCCGGGAGGGGAAAGGAAGCTTTCTTT
CDR3 length: 15; V gene: TRBV30; J gene: TRBJ2-5; clone size: .; D gene: .; CDR3 protein: CAWRDRILSAETQYF; CDR3 DNA: TGTGCCTGGAGAGACCGGATTCTGTCGGCAGAGACCCAGTACTTC
CDR3 length: 12; V gene: TRBV6-5; J gene: TRBJ1-1; clone size: .; D gene: .; CDR3 protein: CASSRGQGEAFF; CDR3 DNA: TGTGCCAGCAGCCGTGGTCAGGGTGAAGCTTTCTTT
CDR3 length: 14; V gene: TRBV5-5; J gene: TRBJ1-2; clone size: .; D gene: TRBD1; CDR3 protein: CASSVGTGRYGYTF; CDR3 DNA: TGTGCCAGCAGCGTCGGGACAGGGCGATATGGCTACACCTTC
CDR3 length: 15; V gene: TRBV11-1; J gene: TRBJ1-4; clone size: .; D gene: .; CDR3 protein: CASSPGVGGNEKLFF; CDR3 DNA: TGTGCCAGCAGCCCAGGGGTCGGTGGGAATGAAAAACTGTTTTTT
CDR3 length: 16; V gene: TRBV11-2; J gene: TRBJ2-7; clone size: once; D gene: .; CDR3 protein: CASSPVGRRGSYEQYF; CDR3 DNA: TGTGCCAGCAGCCCAGTGGGGAGGAGGGGCTCCTACGAGCAGTACTTC
CDR3 length: 16; V gene: TRBV6-2/TRBV6-3; J gene: TRBJ1-2; clone size: .; D gene: .; CDR3 protein: CASSYLTVATNYGYTF; CDR3 DNA: TGTGCCAGCAGTTACCTGACGGTGGCCACTAACTATGGCTACACCTTC
CDR3 length: 15; V gene: TRBV6-4; J gene: TRBJ2-3; clone size: .; D gene: .; CDR3 protein: CASSDSGQNTDTQYF; CDR3 DNA: TGTGCCAGCAGTGACTCAGGGCAGAACACAGATACGCAGTATTTT
CDR3 length: 15; V gene: TRBV6-5; J gene: TRBJ1-5; clone size: .; D gene: TRBD1; CDR3 protein: CASKKDRGGGQPQHF; CDR3 DNA: TGTGCCAGCAAAAAGGACAGGGGTGGTGGCCAGCCCCAGCATTTT
CDR3 length: 12; V gene: TRBV12-3/TRBV12-4; J gene: TRBJ1-1; clone size: .; D gene: .; CDR3 protein: CASSWDGVEAFF; CDR3 DNA: TGTGCCAGCAGTTGGGACGGCGTTGAAGCTTTCTTT
CDR3 length: 15; V gene: TRBV5-6; J gene: TRBJ1-1; clone size: .; D gene: TRBD1; CDR3 protein: CASSLLTGQNTEAFF; CDR3 DNA: TGTGCCAGCAGCCTCTTGACAGGGCAGAACACTGAAGCTTTCTTT
CDR3 length: 15; V gene: TRBV19; J gene: TRBJ1-4; clone size: .; D gene: .; CDR3 protein: CASSMQPATNEKLFF; CDR3 DNA: TGTGCCAGTAGTATGCAGCCTGCAACTAATGAAAAACTGTTTTTT
CDR3 length: 12; V gene: TRBV11-2; J gene: TRBJ1-1; clone size: .; D gene: .; CDR3 protein: CASSLMDTEAFF; CDR3 DNA: TGTGCCAGCAGCTTAATGGACACTGAAGCTTTCTTT
CDR3 length: 13; V gene: TRBV7-2; J gene: TRBJ1-2; clone size: .; D gene: TRBD1; CDR3 protein: CASGSGTDYGYTF; CDR3 DNA: TGTGCCAGCGGATCCGGGACAGACTATGGCTACACCTTC
CDR3 length: 12; V gene: TRBV28; J gene: TRBJ2-7; clone size: .; D gene: .; CDR3 protein: CASSEASYEQYF; CDR3 DNA: TGTGCCAGCAGTGAGGCCTCCTACGAGCAGTACTTC
CDR3 length: 14; V gene: TRBV29-1; J gene: TRBJ2-7; clone size: .; D gene: .; CDR3 protein: CSVEDEVGLYEQYF; CDR3 DNA: TGCAGCGTTGAAGATGAAGTGGGGCTGTACGAGCAGTACTTC
CDR3 length: 15; V gene: TRBV7-6; J gene: TRBJ2-5; clone size: .; D gene: .; CDR3 protein: CASSPRTRYQETQYF; CDR3 DNA: TGTGCCAGCAGCCCGCGTACTCGGTACCAAGAGACCCAGTACTTC
CDR3 length: 14; V gene: TRBV9; J gene: TRBJ2-2; clone size: .; D gene: .; CDR3 protein: CASSVVGNTGELFF; CDR3 DNA: TGTGCCAGCAGCGTAGTCGGAAACACCGGGGAGCTGTTTTTT
CDR3 length: 16; V gene: TRBV24-1; J gene: TRBJ2-1; clone size: .; D gene: .; CDR3 protein: CATSDSSGTQYNEQFF; CDR3 DNA: TGTGCCACCAGTGATTCGTCCGGGACACAATACAATGAGCAGTTCTTC
CDR3 length: 14; V gene: TRBV18; J gene: TRBJ1-5; clone size: once; D gene: .; CDR3 protein: CASSPRTEDQPQHF; CDR3 DNA: TGTGCCAGCTCACCTCGGACAGAAGATCAGCCCCAGCATTTT
CDR3 length: 15; V gene: TRBV4-2; J gene: TRBJ1-6; clone size: .; D gene: .; CDR3 protein: CASSQSTENNSPLHF; CDR3 DNA: TGTGCCAGCAGCCAATCGACTGAGAATAATTCACCCCTCCACTTT
CDR3 length: 12; V gene: TRBV24-1; J gene: TRBJ1-5; clone size: .; D gene: .; CDR3 protein: CATSDLNQPQHF; CDR3 DNA: TGTGCCACCAGTGACCTTAATCAGCCCCAGCATTTT
CDR3 length: 15; V gene: TRBV6-5; J gene: TRBJ2-7; clone size: .; D gene: TRBD2; CDR3 protein: CASSSQTSVIYEQYF; CDR3 DNA: TGTGCCAGCAGCTCGCAGACTAGCGTTATCTACGAGCAGTACTTC
CDR3 length: 16; V gene: TRBV21-1; J gene: TRBJ2-4; clone size: .; D gene: .; CDR3 protein: CASSNRDREAKNIQYF; CDR3 DNA: TGTGCCAGCAGCAACCGGGACAGGGAGGCCAAAAACATTCAGTACTTC
CDR3 length: 15; V gene: TRBV4-1; J gene: TRBJ2-3; clone size: .; D gene: TRBD2; CDR3 protein: CASSQVGLAADTQYF; CDR3 DNA: TGCGCCAGCAGCCAAGTCGGGCTAGCGGCAGATACGCAGTATTTT
CDR3 length: 16; V gene: TRBV5-4; J gene: TRBJ1-4; clone size: .; D gene: .; CDR3 protein: CASSLAGRSLNEKLFF; CDR3 DNA: TGTGCCAGCAGCTTGGCCGGACGGTCCCTTAATGAAAAACTGTTTTTT
CDR3 length: 13; V gene: TRBV11-1; J gene: TRBJ2-1; clone size: .; D gene: TRBD1; CDR3 protein: CASSRDRAAEQFF; CDR3 DNA: TGTGCCAGCAGCCGGGACAGGGCTGCTGAGCAGTTCTTC
CDR3 length: 13; V gene: TRBV2; J gene: TRBJ1-2; clone size: .; D gene: TRBD1; CDR3 protein: CASSETGNYGYTF; CDR3 DNA: TGTGCCAGCAGTGAGACAGGGAACTATGGCTACACCTTC
CDR3 length: 13; V gene: TRBV9; J gene: TRBJ2-2; clone size: .; D gene: .; CDR3 protein: CASSVDSPGELFF; CDR3 DNA: TGTGCCAGCAGCGTAGACTCTCCGGGGGAGCTGTTTTTT
CDR3 length: 14; V gene: TRBV18; J gene: TRBJ2-7; clone size: .; D gene: TRBD1; CDR3 protein: CASSPRNRGYEQYF; CDR3 DNA: TGTGCCAGCTCACCAAGGAACAGGGGTTACGAGCAGTACTTC
CDR3 length: 13; V gene: TRBV2; J gene: TRBJ1-2; clone size: .; D gene: .; CDR3 protein: CASSEEGFHGYTF; CDR3 DNA: TGTGCCAGCAGTGAGGAGGGTTTTCATGGCTACACCTTC
CDR3 length: 15; V gene: TRBV19; J gene: TRBJ1-2; clone size: .; D gene: .; CDR3 protein: CATRTEEMINYGYTF; CDR3 DNA: TGTGCCACCAGGACGGAGGAAATGATAAACTATGGCTACACCTTC
CDR3 length: 13; V gene: TRBV12-3/TRBV12-4; J gene: TRBJ2-7; clone size: .; D gene: .; CDR3 protein: CASSFGPRGEQYF; CDR3 DNA: TGTGCCAGCAGTTTTGGGCCTAGGGGCGAGCAGTACTTC
CDR3 length: 13; V gene: TRBV19; J gene: TRBJ1-1; clone size: .; D gene: .; CDR3 protein: CASSNDRSAEAFF; CDR3 DNA: TGTGCCAGTAGTAACGACAGGTCCGCTGAAGCTTTCTTT
CDR3 length: 15; V gene: TRBV9; J gene: TRBJ1-3; clone size: .; D gene: .; CDR3 protein: CASSVGAGEGNTIYF; CDR3 DNA: TGTGCCAGCAGCGTTGGGGCAGGAGAGGGAAACACCATATATTTT
CDR3 length: 14; V gene: TRBV5-4; J gene: TRBJ2-2; clone size: .; D gene: .; CDR3 protein: CASRGPLNTGELFF; CDR3 DNA: TGTGCCAGCCGGGGGCCCTTGAACACCGGGGAGCTGTTTTTT
CDR3 length: 13; V gene: TRBV2; J gene: TRBJ2-5; clone size: .; D gene: .; CDR3 protein: CASSPGVGETQYF; CDR3 DNA: TGTGCCAGCAGCCCAGGGGTAGGGGAGACCCAGTACTTC
CDR3 length: 14; V gene: TRBV4-1; J gene: TRBJ1-2; clone size: .; D gene: TRBD1; CDR3 protein: CASSSQGADYGYTF; CDR3 DNA: TGCGCCAGCAGCTCCCAGGGGGCTGACTATGGCTACACCTTC